This T cell receptor (beta chain) was obtained from a study of cytomegalovirus exposure and HLA in healthy donors. Findings and caveats of the study: Whilst most TCR sequences proved rare, a subset of public TCRs occurred across many donors. Data from an earlier analysis indicated that most TCR beta V segments were productive either about 87% or about 30% of the time.

V dropped 6 bases and J dropped 6; count of bases not matched to a gene: 9. Germline V gene sequence: CDR1 ENHRY, CDR2 SYGVKD. The CDR3 consists of 14 residues. As concerns this clone: Its antigen remains unidentified.

The primer mix had 60 Vbeta and 13 Jbeta primers. Produced via immunoSEQ multiplex PCR; TCRdb's table is partial and in-frame only. The sample carries under 200,000 clones, about three quarters recorded once. The J gene is TRBJ2-7, the V gene TRBV10-3; 9 bases are shared with TRBD2. The sequence was obtained from a woman in her fifties or sixties in good health and CMV-seropositive. Sequencing was performed on PBMCs. CDR3 sequence (DNA): TGTGCCATCAGGTCCGGGCGGGAGGGCCCCGAGCAGTACTTC. It translates to CAIRSGREGPEQYF.